One sample yielded the 16 T cell receptor beta chains listed below, sequenced in a study of monozygotic twins with inflammatory bowel disease. No DNA is given; TCRdb re-called the 5' RACE reads and lists each CDR3 protein once. Recorded for this sample: 350,000 to 400,000 distinct CDR3 sequences. Sequencing was done on a sample of blood. Every receptor here comes from a human donor with ulcerative colitis or Crohn's disease, or a healthy co-twin of an affected twin (not recorded which).

The chain has TRBV6-1 and TRBJ2-1; the TCRdb D gene call, TRBD2, has no DNA to confirm it. This CDR3 is 12 amino acids long. Germline V lookup: CDR1 MNHNS, CDR2 SASEGT. CDR3 loop: CASEGSYNEQFF.

The V gene is TRBV7-6, the J gene TRBJ1-6; TCRdb's assignment of TRBD1 cannot be checked, as there is no DNA. Per the germline V gene, CDR1 is SGHVS and CDR2 is FNYEAQ. This CDR3 has 17 amino acids. The CDR3 reads CASSLTLGQKLNSPLHF. The full variable domain, with the rest looked up from reference TRBV7-6 and TRBJ1-6, is GAGVSQSPRYKVTKRGQDVALRCDPISGHVSLYWYRQALGQGPEFLTYFNYEAQQDKSGLPNDRFSAERPEGSISTLTIQRTEQRDSAMYRCASSLTLGQKLNSPLHFGNGTRLTVT.

This sequence joins TRBV12-3 or TRBV12-4 and TRBJ2-1; the D call of TRBD1 rests on TCRdb alone, since no DNA is present to check it. The CDR3 consists of 15 residues. The CDR3 spells CASSLKRPGYNEQFF.

The J gene is TRBJ2-7, the V gene TRBV7-9; TCRdb names TRBD1, which stays unverified in the absence of DNA. Germline CDR1 and CDR2: SEHNR and FQNEAQ (reference sequence). The CDR3 length is 15 residues. CDR3 sequence: CASRPRAGGSHEQYF.

The chain joins TRBV4-2 to TRBJ2-7; TCRdb designates TRBD1, a call that cannot be tested without DNA. CDR3 length equals 15 residues. The germline V gene has CDR1 LGHNA and CDR2 YNFKEQ. The CDR3 here is CASRRGGTGPHEQYF.

The V gene is TRBV4-2, the J gene TRBJ2-1; the TRBD2 assignment by TCRdb is unverifiable without DNA. The CDR3 loop spans 15 amino acids. Germline V gene sequence: CDR1 LGHNA, CDR2 YNFKEQ. CDR3: CASSQAGGGDNEQFF.

The chain is built from TRBV5-1 and TRBJ1-2. Germline CDR1 is SGHRS and CDR2 is YFSETQ. This CDR3 contains 13 residues. This CDR3 reads CASSPDASVGYTF.

The chain combines TRBV6-1 with TRBJ1-4; checking the TCRdb D call of TRBD1 is not possible without DNA. The CDR3 has 14 residues. CDR1 is MNHNS and CDR2 is SASEGT in the germline V gene. This CDR3 reads CASKNRRGNEKLFF.

The chain recombines TRBV7-2 with TRBJ2-5; the D call of TRBD1 rests on TCRdb alone, since no DNA is present to check it. From germline, CDR1 is SGHTA and CDR2 FQGNSA. The CDR3 covers 13 residues. The CDR3 here is CASSYVGQGAKAF.

The chain has TRBV5-5 and TRBJ2-1. CDR1 SGHKS and CDR2 YYEKEE come from the germline V gene (reference sequence). CDR3 length: 16 residues. The CDR3 sequence: CASSLAGPLRVNEQFF.

V and J are TRBV19 and TRBJ1-1; the TCRdb call, TRBD1, lacks DNA for checking. Germline-derived CDR1 and CDR2 are LNHDA and SQIVND (reference sequence). This CDR3 spans 11 amino acids. The CDR3 is CASRGTVEAFF.

V is TRBV21-1 and J is TRBJ1-1. TRBV21-1 is a known pseudogene. The CDR3 length is 15 residues. This chain's CDR3 is CASSKAQGAGTEAFF.

This chain links TRBV14 with TRBJ1-5; TCRdb designates TRBD1, a call that cannot be tested without DNA. This CDR3 is built from 14 residues. Per the germline V gene, CDR1 is SGHDN and CDR2 is FVKESK. CDR3 amino acids: CASSHTGGGQPQHF.

This sequence joins TRBV28 and TRBJ2-7. Germline V gene data show CDR1 as MDHEN and CDR2 as SYDVKM. CDR3 length: 15 amino acids. CDR3 region: CASSFGDGSSYEQYF.

The V gene is TRBV2, the J gene TRBJ2-1; the D gene TCRdb calls, TRBD2, cannot be checked with no DNA. Germline V lookup: CDR1 SNHLY, CDR2 FYNNEI. The CDR3 runs 18 residues. The CDR3 reads CASRRLAGGSGTYNEQFF.

This chain joins TRBV5-1 and TRBJ2-7; TCRdb gives TRBD1 as the D gene, but with no DNA this cannot be confirmed. Germline V gene lookup returns CDR1 SGHRS and CDR2 YFSETQ. CDR3 length: 16 amino acids. The CDR3 is CASSSGLGQSSYEQYF.